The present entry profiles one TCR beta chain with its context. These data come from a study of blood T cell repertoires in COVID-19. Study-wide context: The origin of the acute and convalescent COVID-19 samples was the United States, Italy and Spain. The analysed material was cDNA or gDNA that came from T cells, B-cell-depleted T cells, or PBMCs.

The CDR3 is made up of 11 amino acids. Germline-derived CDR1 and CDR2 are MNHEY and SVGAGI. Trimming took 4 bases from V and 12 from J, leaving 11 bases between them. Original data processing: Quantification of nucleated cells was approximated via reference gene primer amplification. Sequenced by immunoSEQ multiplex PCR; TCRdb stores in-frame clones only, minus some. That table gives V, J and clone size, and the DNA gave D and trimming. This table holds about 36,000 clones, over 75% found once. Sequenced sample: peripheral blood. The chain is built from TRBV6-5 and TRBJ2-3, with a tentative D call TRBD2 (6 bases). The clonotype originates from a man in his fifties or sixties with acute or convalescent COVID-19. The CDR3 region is CASSSGRSQYF. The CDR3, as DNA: TGTGCCAGCAGTTCGGGGAGGTCCCAGTATTTT.